These 2 T cell receptor beta chains originate from one sample sequenced in a study of vaccination and CD4 T cells after COVID-19. The Oncomine TCR Beta short-read assay was applied to DNA of cultured CD4+ T cells. TCRdb analysed the PCR reads with MiXCR anew, one entry per CDR3 protein. The data show 15,000 to 17,000 distinct CDR3 sequences, 60% to 75% seen once. Their target antigens are unknown. As to treatment: approximately 9-day PBMC culture with coronavirus spike peptide pools or control peptides (ViraFEST assay). The material sequenced was CD4+ T cells from blood, cultured in vitro. The receptors stem from a human donor who had recovered from COVID-19.

This clonotype was counted a few times. This chain joins TRBV20-1 and TRBJ1-2, with D tentatively TRBD1 (6 bases). The germline V gene has CDR1 DFQATT and CDR2 SNEGSKA (reference sequence). The CDR3 is 15 amino acids. V was pared by 7 bases and J by 6 bases, with 24 bases between. For the CDR3, the DNA is TGCAGTGGCCATCACGGAAACAGGGTTGAAGATGGCTACACCTTC. Amino acid sequence: CSGHHGNRVEDGYTF.

The rearrangement uses TRBV24-1 and TRBJ2-5, with D unclear. The CDR3 contains 14 residues. Germline values: CDR1 KGHDR, CDR2 SFDVKD. Trimming took 2 bases from V and 5 from J, leaving 11 bases between them. The CDR3 nucleotides read TGTGCCACCAGTGATTCGGCTCAAAGGGAGACCCAGTACTTC. Translating gives CATSDSAQRETQYF.